The 14 T cell receptor beta chains given below trace back to one sample, sequenced in a study of blood T cell repertoires in COVID-19. Libraries were prepared by immunoSEQ multiplex PCR; TCRdb keeps only in-frame clonotypes and omits some of them. This table has nearly 350,000 clones, more than 75% appearing once. Sequencing used PBMCs or T cells enriched from blood (not recorded which). The receptors were gathered from a woman younger than 45 who had recovered from COVID-19.

The chain combines TRBV19 with TRBJ2-7; 8 bases line up with TRBD1. The CDR3 is 13 amino acids. V lost 6 bases, J lost 12 bases, and 13 bases stayed unmatched. The germline gives CDR1 LNHDA, CDR2 SQIVND (reference sequence). The CDR3 nucleotides read TGTGCCAGTAGATGGGACAGGACTTCGGAGTGGTACTTC. It specifies CASRWDRTSEWYF.

The rearrangement links TRBV11-3 to TRBJ2-1, with 12 bases aligning to TRBD2. CDR1 and CDR2 (germline): SGHNT, YENEEA. Trimming took 5 bases from V and 9 from J; bases not matched to a gene: 11. CDR3 size: 16 residues. CDR3 in amino acids: CASSPVASGGAGEQFF. CDR3 sequence (DNA): TGTGCCAGCAGCCCGGTTGCTAGCGGGGGGGCCGGTGAGCAGTTCTTC.

The gene calls are TRBV12-5 and TRBJ1-5; TRBD1 matches at 9 bases. Germline V gene sequence: CDR1 LGHNT, CDR2 FRNRAP. Trimming at V came to 5 bases and at J to 6 bases, leaving 8 bases not matched to a gene. This CDR3 region has 15 residues. The CDR3 DNA is TGTGCTAGTGGTCTATCGGGGACAGGGATTCAGCCCCAGCATTTT. Residues: CASGLSGTGIQPQHF.

The CDR3 loop is CASSVWGINEKLFF. For the CDR3, the DNA is TGTGCCAGCAGTGTTTGGGGCATTAATGAAAAACTGTTTTTT. The V call is TRBV2, the J call TRBJ1-4, with a possible D match to TRBD1 (5 bases). This CDR3 contains 14 residues. Trimming stripped 4 bases from V and 4 bases from J, with 10 bases between. Germline CDR1 reads SNHLY; CDR2 reads FYNNEI.

The chain carries TRBV6-6 and TRBJ2-2; 9 nucleotides agree with TRBD1. The CDR3 is made up of 16 amino acids. J was trimmed by 0 bases and V by 5 bases; bases with no gene match: 4. Germline loops: CDR1 MNHNY, CDR2 SVGAGI (reference sequence). CDR3 residues: CASSPGQGTNTGELFF. Here the CDR3 DNA reads TGTGCCAGCAGTCCGGGACAGGGAACGAACACCGGGGAGCTGTTTTTT.

The rearrangement uses TRBV11-3 and TRBJ2-3, with 9 bases fitting TRBD1. CDR1 is SGHNT, CDR2 YENEEA, per germline. V gave up 5 bases and J gave up 12 bases; unmatched junction bases: 9. This CDR3 is built from 13 residues. CDR3 bases: TGTGCCAGCAGCGGCCCCGACAGGGGGGCACAGTATTTT. It encodes CASSGPDRGAQYF.

The chain uses TRBV12-5 and TRBJ2-1, with D unclear. The ends were cut back, 0 bases at V and 9 bases at J, with 12 bases in the middle. Germline loops: CDR1 LGHNT, CDR2 FRNRAP. The length of the CDR3 is 14 residues. The CDR3 bases are TGTGCTAGTGGTTTGGTACCGCATTACGGTGAGCAGTTCTTC. Amino acid sequence: CASGLVPHYGEQFF.

This clone has just a few counts. This chain links TRBV9 with TRBJ2-1, with 9 bases matching TRBD2. From germline, CDR1 is SGDLS and CDR2 YYNGEE. V lost 2 bases and J lost 2; bases outside the gene matches: 5. The CDR3 sequence is 16 residues long. The CDR3 spells CASSVNAGGPYNEQFF. In DNA, the CDR3 is TGTGCCAGCAGCGTTAATGCGGGGGGGCCCTACAATGAGCAGTTCTTC.

This clone was seen more than once but under ten times. The J gene is TRBJ2-7, the V gene TRBV7-9; D ambiguous. The CDR3 length is 14 residues. Per the germline V gene, CDR1 is SEHNR and CDR2 is FQNEAQ (reference sequence). V shed 5 bases and J shed 1 base, with 12 bases lying between them. The CDR3, as DNA: TGTGCCAGCAGCCCCTTCGGTAGTTCCTACGAGCAGTACTTC. Protein product: CASSPFGSSYEQYF.

The rearrangement links TRBV19 to TRBJ2-7, with D possibly being TRBD1 (6 bases). V gave up 5 bases and J gave up 3 bases, with 11 bases separating them. Germline V lookup: CDR1 LNHDA, CDR2 SQIVND (reference sequence). The CDR3 consists of 13 residues. Written as DNA, the CDR3 is TGTGCCAGTAGTCTCGACAGGTTCTACGAGCAGTACTTC. This sequence encodes CASSLDRFYEQYF.

The chain joins TRBV6-5 to TRBJ1-1; D perhaps matches TRBD1 (5 bases). V dropped 2 bases and J dropped 1 base, with 5 bases sitting between them. CDR3 length: 13 residues. Germline-derived CDR1 and CDR2 are MNHEY and SVGAGI. DNA of the CDR3: TGTGCCAGCAGTTACGACAGGAACACTGAAGCTTTCTTT. Translating it yields CASSYDRNTEAFF.

V gene TRBV19 combines with J gene TRBJ2-7, with 11 bases fitting TRBD2. Germline V gene data show CDR1 as LNHDA and CDR2 as SQIVND (reference sequence). Trimming at V came to 4 bases and at J to 4 bases, leaving 6 bases not matched to a gene. The CDR3 has 15 residues. CDR3 coding DNA: TGTGCCAGTAGTAAAGGGACTAGCGGTATTTACGAGCAGTACTTC. This gives the protein CASSKGTSGIYEQYF.

The chain links TRBV28 to TRBJ1-2, with D possibly being TRBD1 (5 bases). CDR3 length: 15 residues. The germline CDR1 and CDR2 sequences are MDHEN and SYDVKM. Trimming stripped 5 bases from V and 2 bases from J, with 15 bases between. The CDR3: CASSPGGGPNYGYTF. DNA for the CDR3: TGTGCCAGCAGTCCCGGGGGGGGACCGAACTATGGCTACACCTTC.

The rearrangement uses TRBV10-3 and TRBJ2-2; tentative D call: TRBD2 (6 bases). Germline CDR1 is ENHRY and CDR2 is SYGVKD. This CDR3 spans 15 amino acids. V was trimmed by 5 bases and J by 1 base, leaving 11 bases between them. CDR3 loop: CAISRDLMNTGELFF. The CDR3 DNA is TGTGCCATCAGTCGGGACTTGATGAACACCGGGGAGCTGTTTTTT.